One sample yielded the 14 T cell receptor beta chains listed below, sequenced in a study of cytomegalovirus exposure and HLA in healthy donors. A multiplex PCR was run with 60 Vbeta primers and 13 Jbeta primers. Using immunoSEQ multiplex PCR, the repertoire was profiled, and TCRdb retains in-frame clones only, with some absent. In the table there are 100,000 to 120,000 clones, under 85% of which are singletons. The specimen was PBMCs. These TCRs come from a man aged 25-45 years in good health and CMV-seropositive.

CDR3 nucleotides: TGCGCCAGCACCATGACAGGGAGCTCTGGGGCCAACGTCCTGACTTTC. Translation: CASTMTGSSGANVLTF. The rearrangement uses TRBV5-1 and TRBJ2-6, with 7 bases fitting TRBD1. CDR3 length: 16 residues. Germline CDR1 reads SGHRS; CDR2 reads YFSETQ. The ends lost 6 bases at V and 0 bases at J; junction bases unmatched: 6.

The CDR3 region is CASSRGGAIYNEQFF. The CDR3 DNA reads as TGTGCCAGCAGCCGGGGGGGGGCCATCTACAATGAGCAGTTCTTC. The V and J genes are TRBV4-2 and TRBJ2-1, with TRBD2 as a possible D gene (7 bases). The length of the CDR3 is 15 residues. The V end lost 4 bases, the J end lost 3 bases, and 13 bases lay between the germline ends. CDR1 is LGHNA, CDR2 YNFKEQ, per germline.

This chain uses TRBV27 with TRBJ1-2, with 7 positions matching TRBD1. The germline V gene has CDR1 MNHEY and CDR2 SMNVEV (reference sequence). The CDR3 runs 13 residues. Trimming removed 2 bases from V and 4 bases from J; junction bases left unmatched: 1. The DNA of the CDR3 is TGTGCCAGCAGTTTACCAGGGGGCTATGGCTACACCTTC. Residues: CASSLPGGYGYTF.

The chain couples TRBV6-4 to TRBJ2-5; D gene ambiguous. The germline V gene encodes CDR1 MRHNA and CDR2 SNTAGT. Trimming removed 3 bases at V and 2 bases at J, with 10 bases between. CDR3 length equals 14 residues. The chain's CDR3 is CASSEKGGQETQYF. The CDR3 bases are TGTGCCAGCAGTGAAAAAGGCGGTCAAGAGACCCAGTACTTC.

This chain links TRBV27 with TRBJ1-6, with TRBD1 identical over 7 bases. Per the germline V gene, CDR1 is MNHEY and CDR2 is SMNVEV (reference sequence). The CDR3 totals 17 residues. The V segment lost 5 bases and the J segment 8 bases; nucleotides outside the gene matches: 15. Here the CDR3 DNA reads TGTGCCAGCAGTCCCCCGACAGGGTATTATGGCGATTCACCCCTCCACTTT. As protein: CASSPPTGYYGDSPLHF.

There are a few counts of this clone. The J gene is TRBJ1-6, the V gene TRBV5-6; a weak D match, TRBD1 (5 bases). In germline, CDR1 is SGHDT, CDR2 YYEEEE. This CDR3 has 15 amino acids. V dropped 5 bases and J dropped 6 bases, with 15 bases sitting between them. The CDR3 bases are TGTGCCAGCAGTCCGAACGGGGGAGGTAATTCACCCCTCCACTTT. This sequence encodes CASSPNGGGNSPLHF.

This clone was recorded once. The gene calls are TRBV4-1 and TRBJ2-5; a weak D match, TRBD1 (5 bases). Germline assignment: CDR1 MGHRA and CDR2 YSYEKL. The CDR3 loop spans 15 amino acids. V dropped 0 bases and J dropped 0 bases, with 8 bases sitting between them. The CDR3: CASSQDYRYQETQYF. DNA of the CDR3: TGCGCCAGCAGCCAAGATTACAGGTACCAAGAGACCCAGTACTTC.

The rearrangement joins TRBV5-5 to TRBJ2-3; D ambiguous. The germline V gene has CDR1 SGHKS and CDR2 YYEKEE (reference sequence). The germline V and J ends were trimmed by 0 bases and 6 bases, with 11 bases remaining between them. CDR3 length: 14 amino acids. The CDR3 reads CASSLVGAGDTQYF. The CDR3, as DNA: TGTGCCAGCAGCTTGGTGGGTGCAGGTGATACGCAGTATTTT.

This clone was observed a handful of times. The chain joins TRBV4-1 to TRBJ2-2, with 15 bases aligning to TRBD2. The germline V gene has CDR1 MGHRA and CDR2 YSYEKL. Trimming cost V 2 bases and J 1 base; bases outside gene matches: 2. The CDR3 spans 18 residues. CDR3 in DNA: TGCGCCAGCAGCCAATCGGGACTAGCGGGGGGGAACACCGGGGAGCTGTTTTTT. Protein product: CASSQSGLAGGNTGELFF.

This chain uses TRBV5-1 with TRBJ2-7, with 10 positions matching TRBD1. V dropped 4 bases and J dropped 4; count of bases not matched to a gene: 2. Looked up from germline, CDR1 is SGHRS and CDR2 is YFSETQ. This CDR3 contains 13 residues. CDR3 sequence reads: CASSPDRGYEQYF. CDR3 nucleotides: TGCGCCAGCAGCCCGGACAGGGGGTACGAGCAGTACTTC.

This clone was observed a few times. This chain uses TRBV30 with TRBJ1-2; possibly TRBD1 for D (5 bases). V lost 4 bases and J 4 bases, leaving 10 bases between the germline ends. The CDR3 extends over 12 amino acids. Per the germline V gene, CDR1 is GTSNPN and CDR2 is SVGIG (reference sequence). DNA for the CDR3: TGTGCCTGGAAGGCAGACAGCTATGGCTACACCTTC. Translated: CAWKADSYGYTF.

V is TRBV2 and J is TRBJ2-7; 7 bases fit TRBD2. Germline assignment: CDR1 SNHLY and CDR2 FYNNEI. CDR3 length: 12 amino acids. Losses at the gene ends were 8 bases for V and 5 bases for J; bases not matched to a gene: 6. The CDR3 bases are TGTGCCAGCTGGGCGGGGGTAGACGAGCAGTACTTC. Translation gives CASWAGVDEQYF.

The chain uses TRBV7-9 and TRBJ2-5; D might be TRBD2 (5 bases). The germline V gene has CDR1 SEHNR and CDR2 FQNEAQ (reference sequence). CDR3 length equals 13 residues. CDR3 region: CASGVLTTETQYF. The CDR3 DNA is TGTGCATCCGGGGTCCTCACGACGGAGACCCAGTACTTC.

CDR3 amino acids: CASGAGDGNQPQHF. The CDR3 nucleotides read TGTGCCAGCGGTGCAGGGGACGGCAATCAGCCCCAGCATTTT. The chain couples TRBV6-4 to TRBJ1-5, with D perhaps matching TRBD1 (6 bases). Trimming removed 8 bases from V and 2 bases from J, with 13 bases in between. Looked up from germline, CDR1 is MRHNA and CDR2 is SNTAGT. This CDR3 is 14 amino acids long.